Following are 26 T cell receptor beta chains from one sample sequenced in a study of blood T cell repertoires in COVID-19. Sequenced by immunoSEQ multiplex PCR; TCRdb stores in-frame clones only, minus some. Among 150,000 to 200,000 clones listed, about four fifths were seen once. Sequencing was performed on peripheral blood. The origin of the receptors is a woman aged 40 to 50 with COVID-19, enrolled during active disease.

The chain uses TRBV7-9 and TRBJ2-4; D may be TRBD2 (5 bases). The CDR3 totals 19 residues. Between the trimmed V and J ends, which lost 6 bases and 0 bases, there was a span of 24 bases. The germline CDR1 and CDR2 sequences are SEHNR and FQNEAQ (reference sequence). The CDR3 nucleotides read TGTGCCAGCAGACGTCGGGGATCAGGTCAGGATTTAGCCAAAAACATTCAGTACTTC. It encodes CASRRRGSGQDLAKNIQYF.

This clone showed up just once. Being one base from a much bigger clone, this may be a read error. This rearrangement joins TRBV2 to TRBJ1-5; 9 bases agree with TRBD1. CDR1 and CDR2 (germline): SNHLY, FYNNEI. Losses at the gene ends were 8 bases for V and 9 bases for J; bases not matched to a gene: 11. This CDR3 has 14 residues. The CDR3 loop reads CASAGTGRKWPQHF. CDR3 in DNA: TGTGCCAGCGCTGGGACAGGGAGGAAATGGCCCCAGCATTTT.

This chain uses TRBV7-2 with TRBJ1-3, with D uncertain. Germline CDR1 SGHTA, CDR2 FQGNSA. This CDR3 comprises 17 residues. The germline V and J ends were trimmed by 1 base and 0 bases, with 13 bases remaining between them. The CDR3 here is CASSLGPYSYSGNTIYF. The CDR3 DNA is TGTGCCAGCAGCTTAGGACCCTACAGCTACTCTGGAAACACCATATATTTT.

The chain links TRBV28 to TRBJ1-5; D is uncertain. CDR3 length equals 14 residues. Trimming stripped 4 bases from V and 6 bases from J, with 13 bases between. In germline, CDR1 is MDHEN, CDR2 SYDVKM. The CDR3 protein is CASSSDGVRQPQHF. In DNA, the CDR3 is TGTGCCAGCAGTTCCGACGGGGTTCGTCAGCCCCAGCATTTT.

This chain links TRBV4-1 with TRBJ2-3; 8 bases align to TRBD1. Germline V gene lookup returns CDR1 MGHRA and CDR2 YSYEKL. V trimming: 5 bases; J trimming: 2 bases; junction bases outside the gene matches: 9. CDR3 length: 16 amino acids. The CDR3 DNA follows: TGCGCCAGCAGCGCCCAACAGGGGGTCACCACAGATACGCAGTATTTT. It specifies CASSAQQGVTTDTQYF.

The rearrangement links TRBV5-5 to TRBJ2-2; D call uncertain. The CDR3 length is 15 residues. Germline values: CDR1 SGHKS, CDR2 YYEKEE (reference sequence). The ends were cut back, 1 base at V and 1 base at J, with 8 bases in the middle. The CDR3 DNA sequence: TGTGCCAGCAGCTTGTTCATGTTGAACACCGGGGAGCTGTTTTTT. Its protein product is CASSLFMLNTGELFF. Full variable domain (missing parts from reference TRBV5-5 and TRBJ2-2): DAGVTQSPTHLIKTRGQQVTLRCSPISGHKSVSWYQQVLGQGPQFIFQYYEKEERGRGNFPDRFSARQFPNYSSELNVNALLLGDSALYLCASSLFMLNTGELFFGEGSRLTVL.

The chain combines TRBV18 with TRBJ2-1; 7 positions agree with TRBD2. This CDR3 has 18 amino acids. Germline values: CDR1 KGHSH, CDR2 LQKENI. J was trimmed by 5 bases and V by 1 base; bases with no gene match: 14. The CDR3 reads CASSPLRVGAGPNNEQFF. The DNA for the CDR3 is TGTGCCAGCTCACCACTGCGGGTTGGAGCGGGGCCAAACAATGAGCAGTTCTTC.

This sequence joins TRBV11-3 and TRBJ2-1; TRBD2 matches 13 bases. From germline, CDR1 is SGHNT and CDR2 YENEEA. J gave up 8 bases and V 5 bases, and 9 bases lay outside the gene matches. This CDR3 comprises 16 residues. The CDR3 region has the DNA TGTGCCAGCAGCAAGACCGGGACTAGCGGGACTTATGAGCAGTTCTTC. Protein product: CASSKTGTSGTYEQFF.

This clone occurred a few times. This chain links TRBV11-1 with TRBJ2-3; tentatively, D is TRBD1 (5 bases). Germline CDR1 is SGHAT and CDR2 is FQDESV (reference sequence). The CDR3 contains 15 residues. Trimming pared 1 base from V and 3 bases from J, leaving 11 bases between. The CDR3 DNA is TGTGCCAGCAGCTTAGGCCCCGCAGGGACAGATACGCAGTATTTT. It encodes CASSLGPAGTDTQYF. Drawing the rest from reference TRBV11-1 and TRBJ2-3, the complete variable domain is EAEVAQSPRYKITEKSQAVAFWCDPISGHATLYWYRQILGQGPELLVQFQDESVVDDSQLPKDRFSAERLKGVDSTLKIQPAELGDSAMYLCASSLGPAGTDTQYFGPGTRLTVL.

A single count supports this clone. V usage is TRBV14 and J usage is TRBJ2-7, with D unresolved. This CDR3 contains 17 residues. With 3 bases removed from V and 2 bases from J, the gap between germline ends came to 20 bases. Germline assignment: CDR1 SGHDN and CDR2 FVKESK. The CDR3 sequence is CASSHNKNRIQTYEQYF. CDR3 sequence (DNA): TGTGCCAGCAGCCATAATAAAAACAGAATACAAACCTACGAGCAGTACTTC.

In DNA form, the CDR3 reads TGTGCCAGCAGCTTAATGGGGGCGCGGAGCTATGGCTACACCTTC. Translated: CASSLMGARSYGYTF. V gene TRBV13 combines with J gene TRBJ1-2, with TRBD1 as a possible D gene (6 bases). Germline V gives CDR1 PRHDT, CDR2 FYEKMQ (reference sequence). V was pared by 2 bases and J by 4 bases, with 14 bases between. The length of the CDR3 is 15 residues.

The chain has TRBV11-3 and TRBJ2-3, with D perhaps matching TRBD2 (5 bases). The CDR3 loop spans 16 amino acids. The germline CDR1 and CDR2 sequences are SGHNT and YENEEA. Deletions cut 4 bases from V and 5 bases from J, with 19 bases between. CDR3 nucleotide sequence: TGTGCCAGCAGCTCACCCCCGGGGTCCCTTGGAGATACGCAGTATTTT. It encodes CASSSPPGSLGDTQYF.

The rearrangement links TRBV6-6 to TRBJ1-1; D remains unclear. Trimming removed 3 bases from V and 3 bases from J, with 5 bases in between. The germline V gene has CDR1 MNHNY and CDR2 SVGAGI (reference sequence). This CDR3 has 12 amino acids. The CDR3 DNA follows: TGTGCCAGCAGTTATAGCGACACTGAAGCTTTCTTT. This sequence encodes CASSYSDTEAFF.

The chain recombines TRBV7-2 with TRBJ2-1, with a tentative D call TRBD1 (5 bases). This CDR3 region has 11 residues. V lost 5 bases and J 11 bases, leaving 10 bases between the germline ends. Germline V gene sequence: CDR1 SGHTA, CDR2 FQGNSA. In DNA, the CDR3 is TGTGCCAGCAGCAGTGGACACAAGCAGTTCTTC. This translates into CASSSGHKQFF.

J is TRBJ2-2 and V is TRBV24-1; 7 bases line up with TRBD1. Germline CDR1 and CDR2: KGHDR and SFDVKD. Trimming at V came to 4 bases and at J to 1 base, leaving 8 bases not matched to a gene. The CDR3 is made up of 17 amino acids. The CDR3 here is CATSDPLRDRNTGELFF. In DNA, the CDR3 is TGTGCCACCAGTGACCCGCTCCGGGACAGGAACACCGGGGAGCTGTTTTTT.

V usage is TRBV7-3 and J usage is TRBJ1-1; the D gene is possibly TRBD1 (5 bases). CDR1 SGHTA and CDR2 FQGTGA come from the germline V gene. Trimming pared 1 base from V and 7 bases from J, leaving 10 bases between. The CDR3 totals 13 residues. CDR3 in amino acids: CASSLIPQGEAFF. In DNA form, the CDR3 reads TGTGCCAGCAGCTTAATCCCGCAGGGTGAAGCTTTCTTT.

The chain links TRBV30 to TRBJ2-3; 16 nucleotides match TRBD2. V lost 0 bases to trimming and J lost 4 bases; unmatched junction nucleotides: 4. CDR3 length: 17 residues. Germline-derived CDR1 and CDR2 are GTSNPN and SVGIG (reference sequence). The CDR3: CAWSVGTSGGAPDTQYF. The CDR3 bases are TGTGCCTGGAGTGTTGGGACTAGCGGGGGGGCCCCAGATACGCAGTATTTT.

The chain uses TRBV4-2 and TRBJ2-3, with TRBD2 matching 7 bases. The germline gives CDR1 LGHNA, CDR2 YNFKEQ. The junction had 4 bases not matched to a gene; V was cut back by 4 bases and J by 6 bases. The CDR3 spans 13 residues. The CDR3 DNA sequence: TGTGCCAGCAGCCTAAAGGGAGGGGATACGCAGTATTTT. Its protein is CASSLKGGDTQYF.

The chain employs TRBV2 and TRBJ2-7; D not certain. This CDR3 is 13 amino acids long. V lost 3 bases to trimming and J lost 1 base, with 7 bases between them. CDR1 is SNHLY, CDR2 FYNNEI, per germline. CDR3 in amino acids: CASSDSGSYEQYV. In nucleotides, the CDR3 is TGTGCCAGCAGTGACTCAGGTTCCTACGAGCAGTACGTC.

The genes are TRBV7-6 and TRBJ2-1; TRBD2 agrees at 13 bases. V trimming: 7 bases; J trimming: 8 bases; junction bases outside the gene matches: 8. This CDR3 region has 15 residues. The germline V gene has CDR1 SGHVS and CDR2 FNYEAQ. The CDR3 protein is CASTGKTSGRYEQFF. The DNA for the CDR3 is TGTGCCAGCACGGGGAAGACTAGCGGGAGGTATGAGCAGTTCTTC.

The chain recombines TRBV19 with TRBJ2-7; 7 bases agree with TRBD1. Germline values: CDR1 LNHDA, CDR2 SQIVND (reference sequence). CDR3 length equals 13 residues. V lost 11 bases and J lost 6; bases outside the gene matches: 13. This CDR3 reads CASCAGGFSEQYF. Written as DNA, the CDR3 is TGTGCCTCCTGCGCAGGGGGATTCTCCGAGCAGTACTTC.

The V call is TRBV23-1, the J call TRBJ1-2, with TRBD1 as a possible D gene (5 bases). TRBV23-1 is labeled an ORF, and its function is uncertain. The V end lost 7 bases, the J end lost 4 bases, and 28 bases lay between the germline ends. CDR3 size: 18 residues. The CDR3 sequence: CASTYRLPTTTTPYGYTF. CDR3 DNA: TGCGCCAGCACATACAGGCTGCCCACAACTACCACCCCCTATGGCTACACCTTC.

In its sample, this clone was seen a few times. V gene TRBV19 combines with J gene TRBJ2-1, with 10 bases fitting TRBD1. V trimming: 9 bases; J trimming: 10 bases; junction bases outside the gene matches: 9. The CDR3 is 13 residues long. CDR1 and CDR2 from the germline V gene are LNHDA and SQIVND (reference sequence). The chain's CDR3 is CASGQGVPGEQFF. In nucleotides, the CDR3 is TGTGCCAGCGGACAGGGGGTACCAGGGGAGCAGTTCTTC.

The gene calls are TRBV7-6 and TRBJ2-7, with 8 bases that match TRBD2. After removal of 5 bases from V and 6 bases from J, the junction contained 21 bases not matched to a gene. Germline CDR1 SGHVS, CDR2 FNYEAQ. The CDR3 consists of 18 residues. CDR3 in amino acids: CASSRAPPAGEVISEQYF. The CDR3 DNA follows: TGTGCCAGCAGCCGCGCCCCCCCAGCGGGAGAGGTCATTAGCGAGCAGTACTTC.

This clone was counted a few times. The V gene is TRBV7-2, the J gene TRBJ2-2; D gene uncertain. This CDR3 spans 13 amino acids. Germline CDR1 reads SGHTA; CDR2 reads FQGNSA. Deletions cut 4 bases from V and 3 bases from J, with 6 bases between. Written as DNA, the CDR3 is TGTGCCAGCAGCTCCCCCTACACCGGGGAGCTGTTTTTT. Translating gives CASSSPYTGELFF. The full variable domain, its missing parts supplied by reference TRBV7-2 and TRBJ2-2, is GAGVSQSPSNKVTEKGKDVELRCDPISGHTALYWYRQSLGQGLEFLIYFQGNSAPDKSGLPSDRFSAERTGGSVSTLTIQRTQQEDSAVYLCASSSPYTGELFFGEGSRLTVL.

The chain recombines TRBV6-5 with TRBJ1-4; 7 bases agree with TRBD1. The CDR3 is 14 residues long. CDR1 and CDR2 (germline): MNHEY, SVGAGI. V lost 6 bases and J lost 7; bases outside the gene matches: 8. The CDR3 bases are TGTGCCAGCAGCAGACAGGGCCGGCGTGAAAAACTGTTTTTT. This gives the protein CASSRQGRREKLFF.